This TCR beta chain originates from a study of T cell repertoires in cytomegalovirus infection. Overall study: Well-studied HLA-B-restricted CMV epitopes were used in the study alongside recently identified HLA-C-restricted ones. The public TCR beta signatures pointed to both CMV infection and matching HLA type.

Regarding the study as a whole: The ex vivo response showed dominance by HLA-C-restricted CMV-specific TCR beta clonotypes. Summed frequency of shared TCR beta families picked out CMV carriers who also had the relevant HLA.

Germline CDR1 reads LNHDA; CDR2 reads SQIVND (reference sequence). This CDR3 has 14 residues. V trimming: 8 bases; J trimming: 3 bases; junction bases outside the gene matches: 6. Comment on this clonotype: Its antigen is unidentified.

TCRdb analysed the reads with MiXCR anew, one entry per CDR3 protein. The table lists about 770,000 distinct CDR3 sequences, about 28% of them singletons. This receptor was obtained from a human donor in good health (CMV status not recorded). Some clones in this sample may be carry-over from other donors' samples. Material: cultured CD8+ T cells from PBMCs, obtained from culture after CMV antigen stimulation. This chain connects TRBV19 to TRBJ1-5, with TRBD1 identical over 8 bases. This CDR3 reads CASEQGVTNQPQHF. CDR3 in DNA: TGTGCCAGTGAACAGGGGGTAACCAATCAGCCCCAGCATTTT.